These T cell receptor beta chains were read from a single sample in a study of CD8+ T cells in alopecia areata. Profiled with immunoSEQ multiplex PCR; TCRdb holds only in-frame clones, not every one. The sample carries under 200,000 clones, around 60% recorded once. Source: CD4+ T cells sorted from blood, taken at week 24, from a patient treated with tofacitinib. The receptors were sampled from a human donor with alopecia areata. Each CDR3 is given with its conserved first and last residue. The D gene is left open where the match is weak. A row's size may be missing; if present it is once, few, many or a size class.

NA	TRBV5-1	13	TRBJ1-2	NA	TGCGCCAGCAGCTTGGGACAGCATGATGGCTACACCTTC	CASSLGQHDGYTF
NA	TRBV5-1	14	TRBJ1-1	NA	TGCGCCAGCAGCTTGGAAAGGGGAGGCACTGAAGCTTTCTTT	CASSLERGGTEAFF
NA	TRBV30	16	TRBJ2-7	few	TGTGCCTTGTCGCGGCTAAAGGGACGGAGCCCCTACGAGCAGTACTTC	CALSRLKGRSPYEQYF
NA	TRBV5-6	13	TRBJ1-2	NA	TGTGCCAGCAGTATGGACACAAACTATGGCTACACCTTC	CASSMDTNYGYTF
NA	TRBV2	11	TRBJ1-1	NA	TGTGCCAGCCTAGGGCAGGGTGAAGCTTTCTTT	CASLGQGEAFF
NA	TRBV29-1	12	TRBJ1-1	NA	TGCAGCGCTGGACAGTTAAACACTGAAGCTTTCTTT	CSAGQLNTEAFF
TRBD1	TRBV4-1	16	TRBJ2-2	NA	TGCGCCAGCGGGGCACGGGGACAGGGATACACCGGGGAGCTGTTTTTT	CASGARGQGYTGELFF
NA	TRBV19	13	TRBJ1-2	NA	TGTGCCACCAGGACGGAGGCACGCTATGGCTACACCTTC	CATRTEARYGYTF
TRBD2	TRBV15	15	TRBJ2-2	NA	TGTGCCACGCGGGGGGACTTCTTGAACACCGGGGAGCTGTTTTTT	CATRGDFLNTGELFF
TRBD1	TRBV5-1	16	TRBJ2-6	NA	TGCGCCAGCAGTCCCGGACAGGAAGCTGGGGCCAACGTCCTGACTTTC	CASSPGQEAGANVLTF
NA	TRBV29-1	11	TRBJ1-2	few	TGCAGCGTTGAAAAGACAGCCAGGTGGACCTTC	CSVEKTARWTF
NA	TRBV4-2	15	TRBJ2-7	NA	TGTGCCAGCAGCCATCTCGTGTCCACGGGGTACGAGCAGTACTTC	CASSHLVSTGYEQYF
NA	TRBV5-1	17	TRBJ1-6	NA	TGCGCCAGCAGCTTGGAGGCAGGGCGTCGTCCTGGGTCACCCCTCCACTTT	CASSLEAGRRPGSPLHF
TRBD1	TRBV5-6	14	TRBJ2-5	once	TGTGCCAGCAGCTTGCCGACAGGGAAAGAGACCCAGTACTTC	CASSLPTGKETQYF
NA	TRBV15	15	TRBJ2-3	NA	TGTGCCACCAGCATAGGAAGGGCAGTGGCAGATACGCAGTATTTT	CATSIGRAVADTQYF
TRBD2	TRBV30	15	TRBJ2-3	NA	TGTGCCTGGGCGCGGACTAGCGGGTATACAGATACGCAGTATTTT	CAWARTSGYTDTQYF
NA	TRBV5-6	12	TRBJ2-5	few	TGTGCCAGCAGCTTTGTGCAAGAGACCCAGTACTTC	CASSFVQETQYF
NA	TRBV29-1	11	TRBJ2-7	NA	TGCAGCGTTTACCGCTCCTACGAGCAGTACTTC	CSVYRSYEQYF
TRBD1	TRBV6-6	16	TRBJ1-2	few	TGTGCCAGCAGCCAACCCGACAGGGTACTAAACTATGGCTACACCTTC	CASSQPDRVLNYGYTF
TRBD2	TRBV6-6	15	TRBJ2-7	once	TGTGCCAGCAGTCACGGAGGGGCGGGGGCCTACGAGCAGTACTTC	CASSHGGAGAYEQYF
NA	TRBV29-1	11	TRBJ1-2	few	TGCAGCGTGGACTGGGGCAGTACCTACACCTTC	CSVDWGSTYTF
TRBD2	TRBV29-1	13	TRBJ2-7	few	TGCAGCGTTCCAGGGGCTAGCGGGGGGTTCCAGTACTTC	CSVPGASGGFQYF
NA	TRBV29-1	13	TRBJ2-1	NA	TGCAGCGTTGAATTTGGGGGGCGGAATGAGCAGTTCTTC	CSVEFGGRNEQFF
NA	TRBV29-1	9	TRBJ1-2	few	TGCAGCGTGGACTATGGCTACACCTTC	CSVDYGYTF
TRBD2	TRBV11-3	15	TRBJ2-3	few	TGTGCCAGCAGCTTAATCAGCGGGGACACAGATACGCAGTATTTT	CASSLISGDTDTQYF
NA	TRBV30	11	TRBJ2-7	NA	TGTGCCTGGAGTAGAGGCTACGAGCAGTACTTC	CAWSRGYEQYF
TRBD2	TRBV5-1	15	TRBJ2-3	few	TGCGCCAGCAACCGGGACTACAAACCAGCAGATACGCAGTATTTT	CASNRDYKPADTQYF
NA	TRBV29-1	14	TRBJ2-7	NA	TGCAGCGTTTCCCGAGGGACTCGGGCCTACGAGCAGTACTTC	CSVSRGTRAYEQYF
NA	TRBV30	14	TRBJ2-2	NA	TGTGCCTGGAGTCCAGGGGTGAACACCGGGGAGCTGTTTTTT	CAWSPGVNTGELFF
NA	TRBV10-3	14	TRBJ2-2	few	TGTGCCGCGGGGGACACCCTGAACACCGGGGAGCTGTTTTTT	CAAGDTLNTGELFF
NA	TRBV20-1	11	TRBJ2-5	NA	TGCAGTGCTCGACAGAAAGAGACCCAGTACTTC	CSARQKETQYF
TRBD1	TRBV29-1	13	TRBJ1-2	NA	TGCAGCGGGCTGGACAGGGCGGGCTATGGCTACACCTTC	CSGLDRAGYGYTF
TRBD1	TRBV29-1	14	TRBJ2-7	few	TGCAGCGTGGCGACAGGGGGCGGTTTCTACGAGCAGTACTTC	CSVATGGGFYEQYF
NA	TRBV29-1	12	TRBJ1-1	NA	TGCAGCGTTGTGAAGGGGAACACTGAAGCTTTCTTT	CSVVKGNTEAFF
TRBD1	TRBV29-1	14	TRBJ2-3	NA	TGCAGCTTCGGCGGGACAGGGTTCGCAGATACGCAGTATTTT	CSFGGTGFADTQYF
NA	TRBV29-1	12	TRBJ1-2	NA	TGCAGCGTGGGAGGTATACAGAATGGCTACACCTTC	CSVGGIQNGYTF
TRBD1	TRBV23-1	13	TRBJ1-4	few	TGCGCCATCCGACAGGGCCCTAATGAAAAACTGTTTTTT	CAIRQGPNEKLFF
NA	TRBV30	16	TRBJ1-6	NA	TGTGCCTGGAGTTCCACCCGGACCTTGGTGAATTCACCCCTCCACTTT	CAWSSTRTLVNSPLHF
TRBD1	TRBV6-5	13	TRBJ2-7	NA	TGTGCCAGCAGCTGGCTCAGGGGGTACGAGCAGTACTTC	CASSWLRGYEQYF
NA	TRBV30	14	TRBJ1-1	NA	TGTGCCTGGGTAAGCGGGTGGCCGAACACTGAAGCTTTCTTT	CAWVSGWPNTEAFF
NA	TRBV25-1	14	TRBJ2-7	NA	TGTGCCAGCAGTGATCTTAGGGGGGCCTACGAGCAGTACTTC	CASSDLRGAYEQYF
NA	TRBV29-1	17	TRBJ2-1	NA	TGCAGCTCCCTCACGGGGGGCCTAATAAGCTCCTACAATGAGCAGTTCTTC	CSSLTGGLISSYNEQFF
NA	TRBV6-6	14	TRBJ1-2	once	TGTGCCAGCAGTTACTCCCATTCCCCAGGGGGCTACACCTTC	CASSYSHSPGGYTF
NA	TRBV18	12	TRBJ2-3	few	TGTGCCAGCTCACGGGATGTGGATACGCAGTATTTT	CASSRDVDTQYF
NA	TRBV2	14	TRBJ1-1	many	TGTGCCAGCTCCAAGCGTGGGGTTCTAACTGAAGCTTTCTTT	CASSKRGVLTEAFF
NA	TRBV13	13	TRBJ2-2	NA	TGTGCCAGCAGGAGGGTTCCCACCGGGGAGCTGTTTTTT	CASRRVPTGELFF
NA	TRBV10-2	12	TRBJ2-7	few	TGCGCCAGCAGTGAGGGACTGGACGAGCAGTACTTC	CASSEGLDEQYF
NA	TRBV20-1	9	TRBJ1-2	NA	TGCAGTGCTGGTTTTGGCTACACCTTC	CSAGFGYTF
NA	TRBV27	12	TRBJ2-1	NA	TGTGCCAGCAGTTTCGGGGGCTTTGAGCAGTTCTTC	CASSFGGFEQFF
NA	TRBV29-1	12	TRBJ1-1	NA	TGCAGCGTTTTCTTGGGAAGCCCCGTCCCTTTCTTT	CSVFLGSPVPFF
NA	TRBV5-1	17	TRBJ2-4	NA	TGCGCCAGCAGCTTAATCCCCAGCGAGCTGTCCAAAAACATTCAGTACTTC	CASSLIPSELSKNIQYF
NA	TRBV7-9	14	TRBJ1-2	NA	TGTGCCAGCCGAGGGGGAAACACGGGCTATGGCTACACCTTC	CASRGGNTGYGYTF
NA	TRBV5-1	14	TRBJ2-7	NA	TGCGCCAGCAGCCTAACAGGGACCGCCTACGAGCAGTACTTC	CASSLTGTAYEQYF